This TCR beta chain was identified during a study of blood T cell repertoires in COVID-19. Study in general: PBMCs, B-cell-depleted T cells, or T cells provided the cDNA or gDNA that made up the material.

This CDR3 is 13 amino acids long. In germline, CDR1 is SGHDN, CDR2 FVKESK. Germline trimming cut 6 bases from V and 3 bases from J; bases unmatched to any gene: 5. In the authors' workflow: Estimated nucleated cell counts came from reference gene primer amplification. The table came from immunoSEQ multiplex PCR; TCRdb's copy has only in-frame clones and leaves some out. The V and J calls and clone size were taken over from that table, and D and trimming were inferred from the DNA. The repertoire holds about 140,000 clones, with about 86% as singletons. This TCR derives from a woman in her fifties or sixties with acute or convalescent COVID-19. Sample: peripheral blood. The rearrangement links TRBV14 to TRBJ2-7; 7 positions agree with TRBD1. This chain's CDR3 is CASRRDRDYEQYF. DNA for the CDR3: TGTGCCAGCAGGAGGGACAGAGACTACGAGCAGTACTTC.